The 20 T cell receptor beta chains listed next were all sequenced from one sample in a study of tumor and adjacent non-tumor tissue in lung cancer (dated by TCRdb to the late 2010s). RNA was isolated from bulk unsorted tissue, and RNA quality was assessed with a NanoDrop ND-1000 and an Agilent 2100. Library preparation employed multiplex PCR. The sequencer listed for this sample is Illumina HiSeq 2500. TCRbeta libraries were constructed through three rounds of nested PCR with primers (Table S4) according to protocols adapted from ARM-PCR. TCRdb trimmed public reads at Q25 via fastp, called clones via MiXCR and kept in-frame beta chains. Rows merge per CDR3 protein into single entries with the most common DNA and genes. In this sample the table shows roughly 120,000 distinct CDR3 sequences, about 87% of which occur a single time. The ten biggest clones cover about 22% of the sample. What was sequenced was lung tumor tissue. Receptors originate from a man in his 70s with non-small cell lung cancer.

The CDR3 nucleotides are TGCGCCAGTAGCCTGTACCTCGGGGGGGGCCTAGAGACCCAGTACTTC. Protein sequence: CASSLYLGGGLETQYF. The V and J genes are TRBV5-1 and TRBJ2-5; 8 nucleotides agree with TRBD2. The ends lost 8 bases at V and 4 bases at J; junction bases unmatched: 16. The CDR3 contains 16 residues. Germline V gene sequence: CDR1 SGHRS, CDR2 YFSETQ.

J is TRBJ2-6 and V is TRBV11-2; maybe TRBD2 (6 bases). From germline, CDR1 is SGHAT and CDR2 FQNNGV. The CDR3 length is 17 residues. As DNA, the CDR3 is TGTGCTAGCGGCTTGAGGTTAACTAACCCTGGGGCCAACGTCCTGACTTTC. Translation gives CASGLRLTNPGANVLTF.

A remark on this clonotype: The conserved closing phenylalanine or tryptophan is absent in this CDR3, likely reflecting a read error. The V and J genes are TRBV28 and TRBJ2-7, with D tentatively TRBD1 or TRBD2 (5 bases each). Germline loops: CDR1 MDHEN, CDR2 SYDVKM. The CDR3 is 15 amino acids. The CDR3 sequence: CAGSLWGFWSYEQYL. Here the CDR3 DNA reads TGTGCCGGCAGTTTATGGGGGTTCTGGTCCTACGAGCAGTACCTC.

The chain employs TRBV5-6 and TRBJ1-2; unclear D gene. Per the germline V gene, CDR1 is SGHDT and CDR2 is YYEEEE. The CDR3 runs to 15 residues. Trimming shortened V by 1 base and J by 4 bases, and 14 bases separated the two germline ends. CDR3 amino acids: CASSLPRRAVYGYTF. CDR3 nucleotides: TGTGCCAGCAGCTTGCCTCGTAGGGCGGTCTATGGCTACACCTTC. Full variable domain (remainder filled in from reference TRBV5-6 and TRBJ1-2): DAGVTQSPTHLIKTRGQQVTLRCSPKSGHDTVSWYQQALGQGPQFIFQYYEEEERQRGNFPDRFSGHQFPNYSSELNVNALLLGDSALYLCASSLPRRAVYGYTFGSGTRLTVV.

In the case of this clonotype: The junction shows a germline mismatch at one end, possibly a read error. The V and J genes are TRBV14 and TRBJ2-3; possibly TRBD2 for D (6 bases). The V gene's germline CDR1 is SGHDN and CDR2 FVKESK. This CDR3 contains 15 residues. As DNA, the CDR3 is TGTACTAGCACCCGGGACTCCGATGCCATAGATACGCAATATTTT. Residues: CTSTRDSDAIDTQYF.

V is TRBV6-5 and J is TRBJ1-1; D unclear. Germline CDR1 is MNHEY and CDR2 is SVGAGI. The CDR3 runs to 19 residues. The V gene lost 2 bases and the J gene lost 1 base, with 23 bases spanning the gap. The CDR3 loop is CASSYHSRVPFSGNTEAFF. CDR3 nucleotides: TGTGCCAGCAGTTACCACTCGAGGGTACCCTTTTCCGGGAACACTGAAGCTTTCTTT.

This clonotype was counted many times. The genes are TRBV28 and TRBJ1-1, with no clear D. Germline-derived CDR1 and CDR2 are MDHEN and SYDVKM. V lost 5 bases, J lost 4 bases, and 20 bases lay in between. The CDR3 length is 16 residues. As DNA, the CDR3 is TGTGCCAGCAGTACCGACGTCCGCGGTCGTACCACTGAAGCTTTCTTT. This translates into CASSTDVRGRTTEAFF.

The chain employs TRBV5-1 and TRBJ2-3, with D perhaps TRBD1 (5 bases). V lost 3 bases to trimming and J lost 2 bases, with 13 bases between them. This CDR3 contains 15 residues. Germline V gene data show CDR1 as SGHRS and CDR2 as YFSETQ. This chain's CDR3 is CASSWTCKFTDTQYF. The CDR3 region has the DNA TGCGCCAGCAGCTGGACATGCAAATTCACAGATACGCAGTATTTT.

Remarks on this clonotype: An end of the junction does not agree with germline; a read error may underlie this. The CDR3 spells CASSSRGRTDTQYF. CDR3 nucleotides: TGTGCTAGCAGTTCTCGGGGCAGAACAGATACGCAGTATTTT. The V call is TRBV28, the J call TRBJ2-3, with D tentatively TRBD1 or TRBD2 (5 bases each). CDR1 MDHEN and CDR2 SYDVKM come from the germline V gene. The length of the CDR3 is 14 residues.

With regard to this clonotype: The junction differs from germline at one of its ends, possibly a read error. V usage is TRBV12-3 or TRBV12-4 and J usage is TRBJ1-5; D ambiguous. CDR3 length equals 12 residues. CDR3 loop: CASSLPNQPQLF. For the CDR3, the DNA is TGTGCCAGCAGTTTACCTAATCAGCCCCAGCTTTTT.

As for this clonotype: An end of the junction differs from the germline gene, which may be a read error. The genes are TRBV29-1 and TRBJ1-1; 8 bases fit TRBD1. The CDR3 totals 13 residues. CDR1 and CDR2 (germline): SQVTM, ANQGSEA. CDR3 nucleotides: TGCAGCGCAATACAGGGGGTGAGGTCTGAAGCTTCCTTT. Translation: CSAIQGVRSEASF.

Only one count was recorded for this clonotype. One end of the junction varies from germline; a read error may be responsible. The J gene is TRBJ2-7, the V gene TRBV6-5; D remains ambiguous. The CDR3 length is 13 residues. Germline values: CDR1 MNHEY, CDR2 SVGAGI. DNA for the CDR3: TGTGCCAGCAGTTTCACAGACTCCTACGAGCAATACTTC. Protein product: CASSFTDSYEQYF.

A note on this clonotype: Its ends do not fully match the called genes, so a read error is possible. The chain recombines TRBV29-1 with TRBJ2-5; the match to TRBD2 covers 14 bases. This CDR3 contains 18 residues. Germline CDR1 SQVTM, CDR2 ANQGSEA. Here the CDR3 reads CSVELCWTSGGKQETQHF. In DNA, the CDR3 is TGCAGCGTTGAACTCTGTTGGACTAGCGGGGGGAAACAAGAGACCCAGCACTTC.

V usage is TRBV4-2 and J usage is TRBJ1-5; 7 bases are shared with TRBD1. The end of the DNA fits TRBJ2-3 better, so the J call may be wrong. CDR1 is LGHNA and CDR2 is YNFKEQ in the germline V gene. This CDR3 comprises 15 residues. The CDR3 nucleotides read TGTGCCAGCAGCCTTCAAGGGACAGAGGATAAGCCCCAGTATTTT. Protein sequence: CASSLQGTEDKPQYF.

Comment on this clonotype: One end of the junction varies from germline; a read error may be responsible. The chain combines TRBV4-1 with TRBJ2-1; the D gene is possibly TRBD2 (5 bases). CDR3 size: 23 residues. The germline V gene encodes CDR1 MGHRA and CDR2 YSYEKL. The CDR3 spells CASSLGSGVHGRIALSSYNEQFF. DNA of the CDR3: TGCGCCAGCAGCCTGGGCTCGGGTGTCCATGGACGGATAGCGTTGAGCTCCTACAATGAACAGTTCTTC.

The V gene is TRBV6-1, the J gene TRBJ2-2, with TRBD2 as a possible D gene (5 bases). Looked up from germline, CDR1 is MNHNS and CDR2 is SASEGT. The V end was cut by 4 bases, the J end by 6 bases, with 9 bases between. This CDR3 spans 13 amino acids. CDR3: CASSAPEAGELFF. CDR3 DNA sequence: TGTGCCAGCAGTGCCCCGGAGGCCGGGGAGCTGTTTTTT.

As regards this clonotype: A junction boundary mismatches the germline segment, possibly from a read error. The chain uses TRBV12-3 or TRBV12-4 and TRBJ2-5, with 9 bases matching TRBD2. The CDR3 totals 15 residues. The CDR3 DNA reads TGTGCCAGCAGCGGGTTAGCGGGAGTAGTGGAAACCCATTACTTC. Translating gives CASSGLAGVVETHYF.

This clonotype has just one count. The CDR3 protein is CASDTDRYTGPHEAFF. CDR3 in DNA: TGTGCTAGTGATACGGACAGGTACACGGGACCGCATGAAGCTTTCTTT. This sequence joins TRBV12-5 and TRBJ1-1, with 7 bases fitting TRBD1. CDR3 size: 16 residues. The germline CDR1 and CDR2 sequences are LGHNT and FRNRAP. Trimming removed 7 bases from V and 7 bases from J; junction bases left unmatched: 18.

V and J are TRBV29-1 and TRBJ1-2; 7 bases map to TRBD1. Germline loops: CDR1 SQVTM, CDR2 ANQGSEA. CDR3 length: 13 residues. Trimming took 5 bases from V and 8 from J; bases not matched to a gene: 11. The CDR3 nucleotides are TGCAGCGTTATCGAACAGGGGACCCGGGGCTACACCTTC. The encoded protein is CSVIEQGTRGYTF.

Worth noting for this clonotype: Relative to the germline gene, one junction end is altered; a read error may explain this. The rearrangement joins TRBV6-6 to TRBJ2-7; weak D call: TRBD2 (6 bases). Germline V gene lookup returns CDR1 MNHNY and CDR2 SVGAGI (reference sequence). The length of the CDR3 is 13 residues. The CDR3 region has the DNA TGTGCCAGCAGTTCCGCCTGGGGAGGCGAGCAATACTTC. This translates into CASSSAWGGEQYF.